The clone carrying this T cell receptor (beta chain) was seen more than once but under ten times. No antigen is known for it. These data originate in a study of cytomegalovirus exposure and HLA in healthy donors. Study results and caveats: In vitro confirmation showed a few CMV-associated chains to be CMV antigen specific.

PCR involved 60 Vbeta and 13 Jbeta primers. How the authors handled the data: Roughly 10 million shared chains were among 65 million to 85 million unique TCR beta chains counted in a later analysis. Data came from immunoSEQ multiplex PCR; TCRdb stores just in-frame clones and leaves some out. V, J and clone size reflect that table, while D and trimming were determined from the DNA. The sample records some 190,000 clones, 82% being singletons. Looked up from germline, CDR1 is LGHNA and CDR2 is YSLEER. The CDR3 runs 19 residues. The V and J ends lost 3 bases and 6 bases, in that order; junction bases with no gene match: 19.

This receptor was obtained from a middle-aged man in good health and CMV-seronegative. The sample was PBMCs. This rearrangement joins TRBV4-3 to TRBJ2-5; TRBD2 agrees at 10 bases. Written as DNA, the CDR3 is TGCGCCAGCAGCCAGACGACAGGGGAGGCAGCGGGAGGGCGAAAGACCCAGTACTTC. Residues: CASSQTTGEAAGGRKTQYF.